What follows are 10 T cell receptor beta chains derived from one specimen sequenced in a study of OX40 agonist ivuxolimab in advanced cancers. Libraries were prepared by immunoSEQ multiplex PCR; TCRdb keeps only in-frame clonotypes and omits some of them. The table has over 45,000 clones, roughly 89% seen once. The sequenced sample was CD4+ or CD8+ T cells sorted from blood, obtained in a trial of the OX40 agonist ivuxolimab. The source of these receptors is an adult with an advanced solid tumor such as melanoma, head and neck, liver or kidney cancer.

The V gene is TRBV4-1, the J gene TRBJ2-7, with 10 bases fitting TRBD1. CDR3 length equals 16 residues. The germline gives CDR1 MGHRA, CDR2 YSYEKL. The V gene end was trimmed by 2 bases and the J gene end by 3 bases; junction bases not matched to a gene: 7. CDR3 in amino acids: CASSQNPTGGYYEQYF. The CDR3 region has the DNA TGCGCCAGCAGCCAAAATCCGACAGGGGGCTACTACGAGCAGTACTTC.

This clone was picked up one time. V and J are TRBV19 and TRBJ1-4, with 9 bases matching TRBD1. Trimming at V came to 8 bases and at J to 7 bases, leaving 5 bases not matched to a gene. CDR1 and CDR2 (germline): LNHDA, SQIVND (reference sequence). The CDR3 is 13 residues long. The DNA for the CDR3 is TGTGCCAGTTCTAACAGGGGGCTTGAAAAACTGTTTTTT. This sequence encodes CASSNRGLEKLFF.

This clone qualifies as medium-sized (0.01 to 0.1%). This sample includes further DNA sequences coding for the same CDR3. The chain links TRBV28 to TRBJ1-1; D unresolved. From germline, CDR1 is MDHEN and CDR2 SYDVKM. The CDR3 contains 12 residues. V was cut by 4 bases and J by 6 bases, with 9 bases left in between. In DNA, the CDR3 is TGTGCCAGCAGTTATGGCGGGGCTGAAGCTTTCTTT. Its translation is CASSYGGAEAFF.

The chain links TRBV6-5 to TRBJ1-5, with D unclear. CDR3 length: 13 residues. Germline CDR1 and CDR2: MNHEY and SVGAGI. V was trimmed by 3 bases and J by 5 bases, leaving 8 bases between them. The CDR3 DNA is TGTGCCAGCAGTTATTCGGGATATCAGCCCCAGCATTTT. The encoded protein is CASSYSGYQPQHF.

CDR3 amino acids: CASSGGQGNTIYF. CDR3 sequence (DNA): TGTGCCAGCAGCGGAGGACAGGGCAACACCATATATTTT. The chain is built from TRBV9 and TRBJ1-3, with TRBD1 matching 8 bases. This CDR3 comprises 13 residues. J was trimmed by 7 bases and V by 3 bases; bases with no gene match: 3. Germline CDR1 is SGDLS and CDR2 is YYNGEE.

The chain employs TRBV27 and TRBJ2-2; the D gene is possibly TRBD1 (9 bases). V shed 5 bases and J shed 8 bases, with 24 bases lying between them. This CDR3 comprises 17 residues. From germline, CDR1 is MNHEY and CDR2 SMNVEV (reference sequence). The CDR3 protein is CASSPREGQGSGGELFF. CDR3 sequence (DNA): TGTGCCAGCAGTCCCCGGGAGGGACAGGGTTCTGGGGGGGAGCTGTTTTTT.

The chain uses TRBV19 and TRBJ2-7; D might be TRBD1 (6 bases). The CDR3 length is 12 residues. In germline, CDR1 is LNHDA, CDR2 SQIVND (reference sequence). V was trimmed by 6 bases and J by 4 bases, leaving 10 bases between them. Here the CDR3 reads CASSMGAYEQYF. The CDR3 nucleotides are TGTGCCAGTAGCATGGGGGCTTACGAGCAGTACTTC. The full variable domain, its missing parts supplied by reference TRBV19 and TRBJ2-7, is DGGITQSPKYLFRKEGQNVTLSCEQNLNHDAMYWYRQDPGQGLRLIYYSQIVNDFQKGDIAEGYSVSREKKESFPLTVTSAQKNPTAFYLCASSMGAYEQYFGPGTRLTVT.

This chain links TRBV6-5 with TRBJ1-2, with D unclear. The CDR3 contains 11 residues. Trimming pared 6 bases from V and 4 bases from J, leaving 6 bases between. CDR1 is MNHEY, CDR2 SVGAGI, per germline. The CDR3 DNA is TGTGCCAGCAGGAATTCCTATGGCTACACCTTC. It encodes CASRNSYGYTF.

The V call is TRBV12-2, the J call TRBJ1-5. TRBV12-2 is deemed a pseudogene. This CDR3 contains 15 residues. The CDR3 nucleotides are TGTGCAAGTCGCTTAGATCCGGACTACCTTCAGCCCCAGCATTTT. Translated, it gives CASRLDPDYLQPQHF.

The chain employs TRBV13 and TRBJ2-7, with a weak D call TRBD1 (5 bases). CDR3 length: 14 amino acids. V lost 3 bases to trimming and J lost 7 bases, with 16 bases between them. Germline loops: CDR1 PRHDT, CDR2 FYEKMQ (reference sequence). The CDR3 is CASSLGKGLGEQYF. The CDR3 DNA reads TGTGCCAGCAGCTTGGGTAAGGGGCTAGGAGAGCAGTACTTC.